The sequence of this TCR beta chain was determined in a study of T cells in Graves' hyperthyroidism and ophthalmopathy. Pregnant or lactating patients were excluded, as were those with uncontrolled infection or other autoimmune disease. Around 10 ml fresh peripheral blood yielded the PBMCs. The V segment lost 0 bases and the J segment 2 bases; nucleotides outside the gene matches: 6. Germline values: CDR1 SGDLS, CDR2 YYNGEE. The CDR3 contains 17 residues. With respect to this clonotype: The antigen remains unidentified.

General observations from the study: The majority of expanded thyroid clonotypes above 0.001 also appeared in blood. Ophthalmopathy was predicted by the model a median of about 6.7 months ahead of onset.

RNA transcripts yielded amplified TCR beta CDR3 regions. The study used the HTBI primer set for a first-round RT-PCR of the TCR CDR3. A single record per CDR3 protein comes from TCRdb applying MiXCR to the multiplex PCR reads. Of 250,000 to 350,000 distinct CDR3 sequences detected, about 18% appear once; the ten largest clones hold around 58%. The sequence was collected from a woman aged 55 to 70 with Graves' ophthalmopathy. The V call is TRBV9, the J call TRBJ1-2; 11 nucleotides line up with TRBD1. Sequencing used blood. This CDR3 reads CASSVDGTGGSNYGYTF. The CDR3, as DNA: TGTGCCAGCAGCGTAGATGGGACAGGGGGTTCCAACTATGGCTACACCTTC.